This T cell receptor (beta chain) is drawn from a study of blood T cell repertoires in COVID-19. Study information: The cDNA or gDNA used as material had been derived from T cells, B-cell-depleted T cells, or PBMCs.

Produced via immunoSEQ multiplex PCR; TCRdb's table is partial and in-frame only. The sample yields about 200,000 clones, more than 75% seen once. The ends lost 0 bases at V and 4 bases at J; junction bases unmatched: 10. The CDR3 loop spans 17 amino acids. CDR1 is SGHTS, CDR2 YDEGEE, per germline. This chain links TRBV5-8 with TRBJ2-7; TRBD2 matches at 10 bases. The sequenced sample was peripheral blood. The clonotype originates from a man older than 75 with acute or convalescent COVID-19. In DNA form, the CDR3 reads TGTGCCAGCAGCTTGGCGTCTAGCGGGAGCTTCGGGTACGAGCAGTACTTC. Translated: CASSLASSGSFGYEQYF.